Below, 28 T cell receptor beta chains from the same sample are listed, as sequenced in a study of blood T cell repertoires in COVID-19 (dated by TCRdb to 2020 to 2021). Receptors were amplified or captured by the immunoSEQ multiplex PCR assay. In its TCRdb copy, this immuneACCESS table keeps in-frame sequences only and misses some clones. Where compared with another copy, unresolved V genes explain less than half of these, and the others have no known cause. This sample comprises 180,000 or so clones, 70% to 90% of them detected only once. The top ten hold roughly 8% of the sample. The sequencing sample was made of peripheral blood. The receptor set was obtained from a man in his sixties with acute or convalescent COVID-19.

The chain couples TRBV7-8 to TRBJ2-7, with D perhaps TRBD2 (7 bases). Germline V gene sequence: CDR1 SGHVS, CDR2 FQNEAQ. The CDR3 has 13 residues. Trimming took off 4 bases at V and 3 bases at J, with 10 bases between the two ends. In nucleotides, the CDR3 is TGTGCCAGCAGCTCGGGGGGCCTCTACGAGCAGTACTTC. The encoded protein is CASSSGGLYEQYF.

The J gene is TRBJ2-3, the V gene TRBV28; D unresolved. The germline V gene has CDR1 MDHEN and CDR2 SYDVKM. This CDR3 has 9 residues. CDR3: CAAGDTQYF. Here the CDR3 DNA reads TGTGCTGCCGGGGATACGCAGTATTTT.

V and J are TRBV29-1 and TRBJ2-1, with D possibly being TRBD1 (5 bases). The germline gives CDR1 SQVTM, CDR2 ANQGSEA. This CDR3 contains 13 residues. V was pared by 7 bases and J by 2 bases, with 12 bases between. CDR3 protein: CSESQGAYNEQFF. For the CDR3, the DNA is TGCAGCGAGTCGCAAGGGGCCTACAATGAGCAGTTCTTC.

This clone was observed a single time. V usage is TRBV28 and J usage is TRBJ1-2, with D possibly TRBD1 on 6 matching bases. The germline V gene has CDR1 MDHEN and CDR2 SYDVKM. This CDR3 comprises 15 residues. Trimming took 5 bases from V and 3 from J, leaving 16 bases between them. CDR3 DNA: TGTGCCAGCAGTCCCTGGGGGAGGGGGGACTATGGCTACACCTTC. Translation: CASSPWGRGDYGYTF.

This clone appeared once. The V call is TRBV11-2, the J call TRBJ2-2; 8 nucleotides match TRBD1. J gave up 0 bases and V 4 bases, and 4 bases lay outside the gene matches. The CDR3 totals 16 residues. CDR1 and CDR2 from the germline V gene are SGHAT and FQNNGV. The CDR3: CASSSIQGANTGELFF. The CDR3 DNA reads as TGTGCCAGCAGCTCGATACAGGGGGCGAACACCGGGGAGCTGTTTTTT.

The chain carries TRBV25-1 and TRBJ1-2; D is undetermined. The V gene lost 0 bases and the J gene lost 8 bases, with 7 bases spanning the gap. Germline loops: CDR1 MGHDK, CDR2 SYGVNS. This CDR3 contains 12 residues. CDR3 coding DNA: TGTGCCAGCAGTGAATACCCGGGAGGCTACACCTTC. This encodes CASSEYPGGYTF.

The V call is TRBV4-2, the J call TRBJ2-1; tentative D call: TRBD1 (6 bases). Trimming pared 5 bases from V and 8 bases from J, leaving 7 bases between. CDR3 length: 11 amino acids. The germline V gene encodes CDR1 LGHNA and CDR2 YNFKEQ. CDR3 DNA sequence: TGTGCCAGCAGCTCAGGGGATGAGCAGTTCTTC. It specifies CASSSGDEQFF.

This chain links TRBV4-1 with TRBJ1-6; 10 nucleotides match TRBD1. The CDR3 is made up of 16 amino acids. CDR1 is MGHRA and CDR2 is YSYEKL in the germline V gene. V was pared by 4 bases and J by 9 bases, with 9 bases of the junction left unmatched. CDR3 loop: CASSLYRDRGTSPLHF. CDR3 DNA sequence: TGCGCCAGCAGCCTCTACCGGGACAGGGGTACTTCACCCCTCCACTTT.

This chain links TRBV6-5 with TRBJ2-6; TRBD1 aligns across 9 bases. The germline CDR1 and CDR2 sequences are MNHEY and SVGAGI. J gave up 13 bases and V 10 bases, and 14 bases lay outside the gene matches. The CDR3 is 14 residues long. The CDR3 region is CATEGGDRVSVLTF. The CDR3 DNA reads TGTGCCACCGAGGGAGGGGACAGGGTGTCAGTCCTGACTTTC.

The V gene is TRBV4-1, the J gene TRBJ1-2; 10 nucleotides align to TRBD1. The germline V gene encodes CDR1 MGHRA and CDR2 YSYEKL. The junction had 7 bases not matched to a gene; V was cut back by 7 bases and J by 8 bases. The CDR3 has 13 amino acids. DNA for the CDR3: TGCGCCAGCACCCTGGACAGGGGGAGAGGCTACACCTTC. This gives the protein CASTLDRGRGYTF.

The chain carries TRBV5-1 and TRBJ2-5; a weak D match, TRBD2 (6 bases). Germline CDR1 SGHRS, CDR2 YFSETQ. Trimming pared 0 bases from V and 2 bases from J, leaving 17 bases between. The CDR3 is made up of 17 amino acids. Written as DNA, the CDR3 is TGCGCCAGCAGCTTGGTGGTGGGGGGAGTCCGGCAAGAGACCCAGTACTTC. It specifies CASSLVVGGVRQETQYF.

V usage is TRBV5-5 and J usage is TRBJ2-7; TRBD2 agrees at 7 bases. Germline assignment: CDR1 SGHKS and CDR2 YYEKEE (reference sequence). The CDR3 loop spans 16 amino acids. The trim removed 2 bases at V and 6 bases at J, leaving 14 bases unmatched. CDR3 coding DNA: TGTGCCAGCAGCTTCAAAAGGGTCGGGAGGACCTCCGAGCAGTACTTC. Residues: CASSFKRVGRTSEQYF.

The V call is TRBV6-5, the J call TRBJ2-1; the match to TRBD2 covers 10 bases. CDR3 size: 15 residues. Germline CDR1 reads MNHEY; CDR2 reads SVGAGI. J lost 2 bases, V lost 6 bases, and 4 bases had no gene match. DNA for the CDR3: TGTGCCAGCAGGATAGCGGGAGGAACCTACAATGAGCAGTTCTTC. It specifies CASRIAGGTYNEQFF.

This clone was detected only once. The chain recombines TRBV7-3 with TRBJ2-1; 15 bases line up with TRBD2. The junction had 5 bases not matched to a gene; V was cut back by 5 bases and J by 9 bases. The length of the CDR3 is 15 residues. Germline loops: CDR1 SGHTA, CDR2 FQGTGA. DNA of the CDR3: TGTGCCAGCAGCCCAGGGACTAGCGGGAGGATTGAGCAGTTCTTC. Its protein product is CASSPGTSGRIEQFF.

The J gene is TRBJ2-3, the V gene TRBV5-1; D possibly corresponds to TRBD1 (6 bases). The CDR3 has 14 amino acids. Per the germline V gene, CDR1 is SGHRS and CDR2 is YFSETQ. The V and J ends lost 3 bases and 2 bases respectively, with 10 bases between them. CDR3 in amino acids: CASSSGTTTDTQYF. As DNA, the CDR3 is TGCGCCAGCAGCTCCGGGACAACCACAGATACGCAGTATTTT. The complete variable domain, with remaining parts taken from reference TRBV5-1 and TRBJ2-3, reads KAGVTQTPRYLIKTRGQQVTLSCSPISGHRSVSWYQQTPGQGLQFLFEYFSETQRNKGNFPGRFSGRQFSNSRSEMNVSTLELGDSALYLCASSSGTTTDTQYFGPGTRLTVL.

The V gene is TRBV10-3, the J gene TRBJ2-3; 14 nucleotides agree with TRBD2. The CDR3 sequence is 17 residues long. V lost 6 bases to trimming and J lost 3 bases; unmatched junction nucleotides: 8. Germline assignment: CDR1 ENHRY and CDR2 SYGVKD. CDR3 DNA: TGTGCCATCAGGGGGACTAGCGGGAGTCGGGAGACAGATACGCAGTATTTT. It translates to CAIRGTSGSRETDTQYF.

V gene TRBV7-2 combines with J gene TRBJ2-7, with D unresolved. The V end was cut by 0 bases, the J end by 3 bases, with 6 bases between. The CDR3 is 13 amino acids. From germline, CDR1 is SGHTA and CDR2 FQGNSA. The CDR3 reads CASSLAPGYEQYF. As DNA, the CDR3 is TGTGCCAGCAGCTTAGCCCCCGGCTACGAGCAGTACTTC. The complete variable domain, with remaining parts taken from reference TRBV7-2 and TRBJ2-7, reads GAGVSQSPSNKVTEKGKDVELRCDPISGHTALYWYRQSLGQGLEFLIYFQGNSAPDKSGLPSDRFSAERTGGSVSTLTIQRTQQEDSAVYLCASSLAPGYEQYFGPGTRLTVT.

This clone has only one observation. DNA of the CDR3: TGCGCCAGCAGCCCCAGGAGACTAAACCGGGATAGCAATCAGCCCCAGCATTTT. Translating it yields CASSPRRLNRDSNQPQHF. The chain links TRBV4-1 to TRBJ1-5; D gene unclear. The V gene's germline CDR1 is MGHRA and CDR2 YSYEKL. Deletions cut 4 bases from V and 0 bases from J, with 19 bases between. The CDR3 has 18 amino acids.

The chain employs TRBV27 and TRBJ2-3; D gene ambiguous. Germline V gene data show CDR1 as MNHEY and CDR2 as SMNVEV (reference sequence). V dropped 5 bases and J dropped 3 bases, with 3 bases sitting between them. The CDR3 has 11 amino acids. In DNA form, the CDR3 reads TGTGCCAGCAGTCAAACAGATACGCAGTATTTT. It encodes CASSQTDTQYF.

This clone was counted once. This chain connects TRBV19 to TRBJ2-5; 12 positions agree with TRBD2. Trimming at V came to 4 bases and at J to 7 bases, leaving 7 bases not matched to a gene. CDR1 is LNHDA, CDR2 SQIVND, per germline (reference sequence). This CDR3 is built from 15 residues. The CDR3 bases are TGTGCCAGTAGTACCGTAACTAGCGGGAGGCCGACCCAGTACTTC. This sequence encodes CASSTVTSGRPTQYF.

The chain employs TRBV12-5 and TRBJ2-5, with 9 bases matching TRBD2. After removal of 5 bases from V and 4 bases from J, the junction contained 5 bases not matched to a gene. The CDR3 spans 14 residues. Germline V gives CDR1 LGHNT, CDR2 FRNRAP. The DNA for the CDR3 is TGTGCTAGTGGTATTAGCGGGAGTCGAGAGACCCAGTACTTC. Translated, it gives CASGISGSRETQYF. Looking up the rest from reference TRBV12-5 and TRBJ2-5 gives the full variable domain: DARVTQTPRHKVTEMGQEVTMRCQPILGHNTVFWYRQTMMQGLELLAYFRNRAPLDDSGMPKDRFSAEMPDATLATLKIQPSEPRDSAVYFCASGISGSRETQYFGPGTRLLVL.

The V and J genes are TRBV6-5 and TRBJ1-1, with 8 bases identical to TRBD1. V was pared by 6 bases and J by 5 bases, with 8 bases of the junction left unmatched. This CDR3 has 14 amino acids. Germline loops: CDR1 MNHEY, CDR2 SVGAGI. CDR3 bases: TGTGCCAGCAGCTCTCGGACAGGGAAGACTGAAGCTTTCTTT. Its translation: CASSSRTGKTEAFF.

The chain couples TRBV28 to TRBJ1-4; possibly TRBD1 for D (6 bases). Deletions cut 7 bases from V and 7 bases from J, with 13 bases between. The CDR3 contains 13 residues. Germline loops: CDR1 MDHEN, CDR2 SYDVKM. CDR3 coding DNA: TGTGCCAGCACCCTGGGACAACTTGAAAAACTGTTTTTT. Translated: CASTLGQLEKLFF.

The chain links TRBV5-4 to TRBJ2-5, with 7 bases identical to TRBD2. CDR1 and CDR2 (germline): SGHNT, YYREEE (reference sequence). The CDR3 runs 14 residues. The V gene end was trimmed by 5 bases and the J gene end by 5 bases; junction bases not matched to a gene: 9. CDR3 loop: CASRPSSGWETQYF. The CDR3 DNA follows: TGTGCCAGCAGACCTTCTAGCGGATGGGAGACCCAGTACTTC.

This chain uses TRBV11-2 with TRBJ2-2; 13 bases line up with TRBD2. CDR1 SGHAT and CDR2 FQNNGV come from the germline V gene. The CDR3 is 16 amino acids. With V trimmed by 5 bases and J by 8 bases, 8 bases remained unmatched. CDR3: CASSAGTSGTKGELFF. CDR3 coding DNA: TGTGCCAGCAGCGCAGGGACTAGCGGGACTAAAGGGGAGCTGTTTTTT.

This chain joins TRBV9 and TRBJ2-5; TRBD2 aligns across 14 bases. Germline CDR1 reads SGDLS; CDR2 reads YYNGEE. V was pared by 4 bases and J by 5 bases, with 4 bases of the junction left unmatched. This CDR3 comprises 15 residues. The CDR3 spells CASSSRLAGGETQYF. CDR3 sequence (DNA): TGTGCCAGCAGCTCTCGACTAGCGGGAGGGGAGACCCAGTACTTC.

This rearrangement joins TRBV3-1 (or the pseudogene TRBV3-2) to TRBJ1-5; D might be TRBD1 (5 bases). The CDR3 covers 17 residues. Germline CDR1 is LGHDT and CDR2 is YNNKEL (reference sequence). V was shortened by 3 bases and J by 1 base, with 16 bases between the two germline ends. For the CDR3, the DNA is TGTGCCAGCAGCCAGTCCGGGACTAGGTTGAGCAATCAGCCCCAGCATTTT. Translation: CASSQSGTRLSNQPQHF.

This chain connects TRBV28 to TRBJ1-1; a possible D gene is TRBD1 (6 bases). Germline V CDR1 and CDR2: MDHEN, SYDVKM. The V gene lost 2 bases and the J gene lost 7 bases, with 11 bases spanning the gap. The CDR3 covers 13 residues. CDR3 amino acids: CASSLQGRGEAFF. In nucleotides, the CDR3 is TGTGCCAGCAGTTTACAGGGCAGGGGTGAAGCTTTCTTT. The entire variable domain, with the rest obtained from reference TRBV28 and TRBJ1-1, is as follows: DVKVTQSSRYLVKRTGEKVFLECVQDMDHENMFWYRQDPGLGLRLIYFSYDVKMKEKGDIPEGYSVSREKKERFSLILESASTNQTSMYLCASSLQGRGEAFFGQGTRLTVV.